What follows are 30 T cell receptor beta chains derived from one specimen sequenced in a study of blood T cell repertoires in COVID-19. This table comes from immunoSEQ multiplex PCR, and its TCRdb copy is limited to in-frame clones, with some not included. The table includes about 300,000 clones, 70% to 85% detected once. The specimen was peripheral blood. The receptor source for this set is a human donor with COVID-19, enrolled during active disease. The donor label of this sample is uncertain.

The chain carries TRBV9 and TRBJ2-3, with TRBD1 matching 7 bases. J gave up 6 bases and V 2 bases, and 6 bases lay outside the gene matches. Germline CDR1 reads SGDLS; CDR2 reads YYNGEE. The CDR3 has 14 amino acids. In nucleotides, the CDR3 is TGTGCCAGCAGCGTGGGACAGAGGGGGGATACGCAGTATTTT. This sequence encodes CASSVGQRGDTQYF.

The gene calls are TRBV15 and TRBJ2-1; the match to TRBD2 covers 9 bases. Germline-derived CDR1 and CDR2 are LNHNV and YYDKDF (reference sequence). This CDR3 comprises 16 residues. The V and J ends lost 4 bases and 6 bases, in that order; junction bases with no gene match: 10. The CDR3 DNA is TGTGCCACCAGCATGGGGGGCGGGAGGGGAGGCAATGAGCAGTTCTTC. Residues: CATSMGGGRGGNEQFF. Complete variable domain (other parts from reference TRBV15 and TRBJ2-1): DAMVIQNPRYQVTQFGKPVTLSCSQTLNHNVMYWYQQKSSQAPKLLFHYYDKDFNNEADTPDNFQSRRPNTSFCFLDIRSPGLGDTAMYLCATSMGGGRGGNEQFFGPGTRLTVL.

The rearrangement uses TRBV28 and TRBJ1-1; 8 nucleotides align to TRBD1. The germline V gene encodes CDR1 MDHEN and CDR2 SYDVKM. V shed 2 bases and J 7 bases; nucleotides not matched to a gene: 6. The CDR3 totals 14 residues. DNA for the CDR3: TGTGCCAGCAGTTTACGACAGGGGCGGAGTGAAGCTTTCTTT. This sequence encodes CASSLRQGRSEAFF.

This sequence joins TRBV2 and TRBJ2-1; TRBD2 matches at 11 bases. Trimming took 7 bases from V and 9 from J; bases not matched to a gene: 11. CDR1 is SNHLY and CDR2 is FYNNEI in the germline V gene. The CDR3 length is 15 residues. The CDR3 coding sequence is TGTGCCAGCAATTGGATAGCGGGAGGGCCGGGTGAGCAGTTCTTC. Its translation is CASNWIAGGPGEQFF.

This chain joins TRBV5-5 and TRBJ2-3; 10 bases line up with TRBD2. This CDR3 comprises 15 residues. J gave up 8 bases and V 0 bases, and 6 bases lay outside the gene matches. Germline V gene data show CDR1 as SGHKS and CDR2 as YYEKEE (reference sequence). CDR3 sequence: CASSLASGSSPTQYF. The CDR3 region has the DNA TGTGCCAGCAGCTTGGCTAGCGGGAGCTCACCTACGCAGTATTTT.

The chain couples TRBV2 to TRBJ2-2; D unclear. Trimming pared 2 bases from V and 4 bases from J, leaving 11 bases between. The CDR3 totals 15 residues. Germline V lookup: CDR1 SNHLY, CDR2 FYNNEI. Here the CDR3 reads CASSESRVGTGELFF. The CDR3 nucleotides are TGTGCCAGCAGTGAAAGTCGGGTCGGCACCGGGGAGCTGTTTTTT.

The CDR3 protein is CASSRDSKYEQYF. The CDR3 nucleotides are TGTGCCAGCAGCCGGGACAGTAAATACGAGCAGTACTTC. The chain carries TRBV2 and TRBJ2-7, with 7 bases fitting TRBD1. The CDR3 is 13 amino acids. Germline V gene data show CDR1 as SNHLY and CDR2 as FYNNEI. J gave up 4 bases and V 6 bases, and 6 bases lay outside the gene matches.

This chain's CDR3 is CAITIGQSNTEAFF. Written as DNA, the CDR3 is TGTGCCATCACGATCGGACAGTCGAACACTGAAGCTTTCTTT. V usage is TRBV6-6 and J usage is TRBJ1-1; TRBD1 is a possible D gene (6 bases). The CDR3 totals 14 residues. Trimming took 10 bases from V and 1 from J, leaving 16 bases between them. Per germline, CDR1 MNHNY and CDR2 SVGAGI (reference sequence).

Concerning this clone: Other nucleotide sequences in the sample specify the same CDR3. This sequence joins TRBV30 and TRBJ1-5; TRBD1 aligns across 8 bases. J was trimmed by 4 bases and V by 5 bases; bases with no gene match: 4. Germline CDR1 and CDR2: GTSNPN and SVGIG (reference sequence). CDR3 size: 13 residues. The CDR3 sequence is CAWAGQGNQPQHF. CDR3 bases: TGTGCCTGGGCTGGACAGGGAAATCAGCCCCAGCATTTT. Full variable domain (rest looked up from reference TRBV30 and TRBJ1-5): SQTIHQWPATLVQPVGSPLSLECTVEGTSNPNLYWYRQAAGRGLQLLFYSVGIGQISSEVPQNLSASRPQDRQFILSSKKLLLSDSGFYLCAWAGQGNQPQHFGDGTRLSIL.

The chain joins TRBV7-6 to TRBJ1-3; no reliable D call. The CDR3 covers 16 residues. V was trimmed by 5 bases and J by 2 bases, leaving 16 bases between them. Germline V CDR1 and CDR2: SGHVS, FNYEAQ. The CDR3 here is CASSPRTASPGNTIYF. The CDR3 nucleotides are TGTGCCAGCAGCCCTCGTACGGCTAGTCCTGGAAACACCATATATTTT.

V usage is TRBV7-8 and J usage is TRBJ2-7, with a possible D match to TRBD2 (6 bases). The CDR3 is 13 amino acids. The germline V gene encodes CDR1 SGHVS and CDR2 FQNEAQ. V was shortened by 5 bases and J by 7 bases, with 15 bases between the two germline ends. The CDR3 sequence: CASSKGRSGEQYF. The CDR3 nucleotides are TGTGCCAGCAGCAAAGGCAGGAGCGGGGAGCAGTACTTC. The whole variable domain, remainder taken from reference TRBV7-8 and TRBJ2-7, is GAGVSQSPRYKVAKRGQDVALRCDPISGHVSLFWYQQALGQGPEFLTYFQNEAQLDKSGLPSDRFFAERPEGSVSTLKIQRTQQEDSAVYLCASSKGRSGEQYFGPGTRLTVT.

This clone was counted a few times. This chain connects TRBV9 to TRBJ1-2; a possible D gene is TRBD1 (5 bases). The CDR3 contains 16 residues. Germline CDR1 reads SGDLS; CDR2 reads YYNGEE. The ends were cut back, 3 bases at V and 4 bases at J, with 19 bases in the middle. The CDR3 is CASSETGTGDLYGYTF. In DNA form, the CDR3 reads TGTGCCAGCAGCGAAACCGGGACGGGGGACCTCTATGGCTACACCTTC.

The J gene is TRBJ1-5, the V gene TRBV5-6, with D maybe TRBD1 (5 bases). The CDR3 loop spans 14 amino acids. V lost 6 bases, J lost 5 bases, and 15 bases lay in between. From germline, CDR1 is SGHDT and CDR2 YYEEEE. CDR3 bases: TGTGCCAGCACAAACTGGGGCTATTATCAGCCCCAGCATTTT. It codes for CASTNWGYYQPQHF.

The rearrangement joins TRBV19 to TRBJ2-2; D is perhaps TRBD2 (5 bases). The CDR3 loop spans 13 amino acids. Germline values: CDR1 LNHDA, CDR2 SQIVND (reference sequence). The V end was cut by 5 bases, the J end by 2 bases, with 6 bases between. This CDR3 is CASSGLNTGELFF. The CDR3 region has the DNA TGTGCCAGTAGTGGACTTAACACCGGGGAGCTGTTTTTT. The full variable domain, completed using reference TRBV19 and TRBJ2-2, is DGGITQSPKYLFRKEGQNVTLSCEQNLNHDAMYWYRQDPGQGLRLIYYSQIVNDFQKGDIAEGYSVSREKKESFPLTVTSAQKNPTAFYLCASSGLNTGELFFGEGSRLTVL.

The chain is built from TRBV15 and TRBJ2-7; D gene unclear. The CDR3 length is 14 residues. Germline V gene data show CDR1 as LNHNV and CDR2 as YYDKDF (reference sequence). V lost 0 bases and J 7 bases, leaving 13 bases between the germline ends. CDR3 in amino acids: CATSRDRGTHEQYF. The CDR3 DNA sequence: TGTGCCACCAGCAGAGATCGTGGTACACATGAGCAGTACTTC.

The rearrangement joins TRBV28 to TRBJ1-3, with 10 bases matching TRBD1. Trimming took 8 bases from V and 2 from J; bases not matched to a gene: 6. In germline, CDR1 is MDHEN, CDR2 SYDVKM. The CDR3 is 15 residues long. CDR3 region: CASETGGFAGNTIYF. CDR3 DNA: TGTGCCAGCGAGACAGGGGGCTTTGCTGGAAACACCATATATTTT.

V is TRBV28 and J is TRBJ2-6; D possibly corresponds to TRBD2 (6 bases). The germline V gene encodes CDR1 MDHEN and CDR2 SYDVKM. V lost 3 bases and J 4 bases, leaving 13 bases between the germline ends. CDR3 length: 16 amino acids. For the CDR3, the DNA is TGTGCCAGCAGTTTGCTGGTGGCGGGGGGGGCCAACGTCCTGACTTTC. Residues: CASSLLVAGGANVLTF.

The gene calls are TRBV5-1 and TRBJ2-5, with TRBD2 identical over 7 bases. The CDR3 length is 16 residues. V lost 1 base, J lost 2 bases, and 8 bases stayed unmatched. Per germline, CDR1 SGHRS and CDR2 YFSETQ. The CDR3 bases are TGCGCCAGCAGCTTGCGCCTAGCGGAGACTCAAGAGACCCAGTACTTC. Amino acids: CASSLRLAETQETQYF.

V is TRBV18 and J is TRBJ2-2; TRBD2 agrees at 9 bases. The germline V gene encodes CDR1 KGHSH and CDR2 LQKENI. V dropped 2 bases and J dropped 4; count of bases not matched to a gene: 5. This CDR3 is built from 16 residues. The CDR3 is CASSPTREGGTGELFF. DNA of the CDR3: TGTGCCAGCTCACCAACGCGGGAGGGAGGCACCGGGGAGCTGTTTTTT.

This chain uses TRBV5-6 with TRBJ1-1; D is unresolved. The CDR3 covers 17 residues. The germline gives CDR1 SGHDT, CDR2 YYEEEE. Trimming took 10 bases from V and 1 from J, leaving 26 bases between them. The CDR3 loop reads CAYSRINSPGANTEAFF. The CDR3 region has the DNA TGTGCCTATTCTCGTATTAACTCCCCTGGAGCGAACACTGAAGCTTTCTTT.

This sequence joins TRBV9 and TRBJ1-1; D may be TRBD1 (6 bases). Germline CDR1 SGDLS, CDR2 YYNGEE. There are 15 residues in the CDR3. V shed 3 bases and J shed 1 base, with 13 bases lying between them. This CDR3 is CASSGGGHPNTEAFF. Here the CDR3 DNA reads TGTGCCAGCAGCGGAGGGGGACACCCGAACACTGAAGCTTTCTTT. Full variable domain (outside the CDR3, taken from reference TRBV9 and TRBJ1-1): DSGVTQTPKHLITATGQRVTLRCSPRSGDLSVYWYQQSLDQGLQFLIQYYNGEERAKGNILERFSAQQFPDLHSELNLSSLELGDSALYFCASSGGGHPNTEAFFGQGTRLTVV.

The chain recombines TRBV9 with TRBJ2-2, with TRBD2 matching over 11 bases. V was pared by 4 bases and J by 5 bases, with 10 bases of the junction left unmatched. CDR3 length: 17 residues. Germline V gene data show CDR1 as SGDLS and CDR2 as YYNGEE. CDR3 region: CASSISTSGSITGELFF. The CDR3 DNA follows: TGTGCCAGCAGCATTAGTACTAGCGGGAGTATTACCGGGGAGCTGTTTTTT.

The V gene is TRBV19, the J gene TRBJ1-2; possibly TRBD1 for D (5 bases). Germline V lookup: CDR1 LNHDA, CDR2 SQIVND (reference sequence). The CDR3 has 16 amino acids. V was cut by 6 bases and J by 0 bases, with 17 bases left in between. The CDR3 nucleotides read TGTGCCAGTAGCCCCTCGCGGGGCCCCCCTAACTATGGCTACACCTTC. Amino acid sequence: CASSPSRGPPNYGYTF.

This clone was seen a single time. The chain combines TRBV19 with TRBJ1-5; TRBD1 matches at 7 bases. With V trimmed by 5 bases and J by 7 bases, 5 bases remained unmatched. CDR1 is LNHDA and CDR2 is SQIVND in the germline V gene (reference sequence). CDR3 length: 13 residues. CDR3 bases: TGTGCCAGTAGTGTTACAGGGGACCAGCCCCAGCATTTT. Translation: CASSVTGDQPQHF.

The CDR3 region is CASSLAREDTEAFF. The DNA of the CDR3 is TGTGCCAGCAGCTTAGCCAGGGAAGACACTGAAGCTTTCTTT. The chain couples TRBV7-9 to TRBJ1-1; D perhaps matches TRBD1 (5 bases). V was shortened by 0 bases and J by 3 bases, with 8 bases between the two germline ends. The CDR3 sequence is 14 residues long. Germline lookup yields CDR1 SEHNR and CDR2 FQNEAQ (reference sequence).

CDR3 loop: CASSVTGTDTQYF. DNA for the CDR3: TGTGCCAGCAGCGTAACTGGCACAGATACGCAGTATTTT. This chain connects TRBV9 to TRBJ2-3; D not resolved. Trimming left V 1 base short and J 1 base short, with 4 bases between. The CDR3 is 13 amino acids. Per the germline V gene, CDR1 is SGDLS and CDR2 is YYNGEE.

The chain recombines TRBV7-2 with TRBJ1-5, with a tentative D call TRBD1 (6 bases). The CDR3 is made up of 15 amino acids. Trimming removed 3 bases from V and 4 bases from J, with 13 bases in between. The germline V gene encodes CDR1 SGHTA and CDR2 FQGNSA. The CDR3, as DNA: TGTGCCAGCAGCTTGAGTGTGGACAGAAATCAGCCCCAGCATTTT. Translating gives CASSLSVDRNQPQHF.

This CDR3 is CASSLEGLAETQYF. CDR3 nucleotide sequence: TGTGCCAGCAGCTTAGAGGGACTAGCGGAGACCCAGTACTTC. This chain joins TRBV7-2 and TRBJ2-5, with TRBD2 matching over 10 bases. Germline values: CDR1 SGHTA, CDR2 FQGNSA. The junction had 1 base not matched to a gene; V was cut back by 1 base and J by 5 bases. The CDR3 has 14 residues.

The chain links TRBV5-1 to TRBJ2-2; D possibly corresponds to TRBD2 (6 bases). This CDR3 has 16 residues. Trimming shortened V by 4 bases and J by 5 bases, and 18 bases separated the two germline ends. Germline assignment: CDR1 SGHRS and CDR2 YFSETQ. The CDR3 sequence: CASSVGLRNGTGELFF. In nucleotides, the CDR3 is TGCGCCAGCAGCGTGGGACTCCGTAACGGTACCGGGGAGCTGTTTTTT.

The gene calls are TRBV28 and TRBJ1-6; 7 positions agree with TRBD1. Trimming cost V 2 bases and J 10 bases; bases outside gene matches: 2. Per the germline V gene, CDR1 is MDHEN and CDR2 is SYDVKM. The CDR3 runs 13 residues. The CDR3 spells CASSLPTGSPLHF. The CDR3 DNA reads TGTGCCAGCAGTTTACCGACAGGGTCACCCCTCCACTTT.